This T cell receptor (beta chain) was sequenced in a study of blood T cell repertoires in COVID-19. Study-level information: COVID-19 samples collected from the United States, Italy and Spain covered acute and convalescent phases. Nucleic acid was either cDNA or gDNA, and it came from T cells, B-cell-depleted T cells, or PBMCs.

Adults between roughly 18 and 90 years of age took part from 24 US areas. In the original processing: The assay estimated nucleated cells by amplifying reference gene primers. Produced via immunoSEQ multiplex PCR; TCRdb's table is partial and in-frame only. The D gene and trimming were derived from the DNA, and the V and J assignments and clone size from that table. The table has about 440,000 clones, nearly 90% seen once. J was trimmed by 0 bases and V by 3 bases; bases with no gene match: 6. The germline V gene has CDR1 SGHTA and CDR2 FQGNSA. CDR3 length: 16 residues. V and J are TRBV7-2 and TRBJ1-2; TRBD1 matches 8 bases. Sequenced input: PBMCs or T cells enriched from blood (not recorded which). This clonotype was obtained from a woman under 30 with acute COVID-19. The CDR3 DNA sequence: TGTGCCAGCAGCTTCTCGGACAGGGTGGCTAACTATGGCTACACCTTC. Protein: CASSFSDRVANYGYTF.